The text below deals with one T cell receptor (beta chain). Its antigen is as yet unknown. From the germline J gene comes the end of the CDR3, since the read stops 3 residues before it. This sample stems from a study of T cells in women clearing cervical HPV infection. Whole-study context: Cases' blood sampling followed lesion detection by median roughly five months (90 to 200). General study results and limits: A classifier using richness and V gene abundances reached an AUC of roughly 0.8. Controls had more TRBV6-7 (around 0.15%) than cases (around 0.11%).

V lost 0 bases to trimming and J lost 2 bases, with 7 bases between them. The CDR3 extends over 14 amino acids. The germline V gene encodes CDR1 SGHRS and CDR2 YFSETQ. Measured with immunoSEQ multiplex PCR; TCRdb has only the in-frame clones, and not every one. Its table lists about 12,000 clones. Sequences were obtained from blood buffy coat. The TCR originated in a woman between 18 and 70 years old with a cervical HPV16 infection that either progressed to CIN3+ or cleared (not recorded which). The chain uses TRBV5-1 and TRBJ2-3; a possible D gene is TRBD1 (6 bases). The CDR3 sequence: CASSLGTDTDTQYF. CDR3 DNA (partial): TGCGCCAGCAGCTTGGGGACAGACACAGATACG.